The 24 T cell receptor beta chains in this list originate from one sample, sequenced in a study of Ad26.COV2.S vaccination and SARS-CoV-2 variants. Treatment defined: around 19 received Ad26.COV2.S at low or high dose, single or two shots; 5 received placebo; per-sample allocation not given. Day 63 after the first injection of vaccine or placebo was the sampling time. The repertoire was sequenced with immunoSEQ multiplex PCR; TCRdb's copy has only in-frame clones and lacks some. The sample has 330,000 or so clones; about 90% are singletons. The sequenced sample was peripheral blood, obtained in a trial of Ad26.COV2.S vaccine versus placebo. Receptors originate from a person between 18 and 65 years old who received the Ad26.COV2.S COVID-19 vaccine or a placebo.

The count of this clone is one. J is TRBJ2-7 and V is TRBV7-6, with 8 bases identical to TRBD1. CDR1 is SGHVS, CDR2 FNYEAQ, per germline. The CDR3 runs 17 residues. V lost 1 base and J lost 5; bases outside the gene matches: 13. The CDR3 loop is CASSLVVRATGENEQYF. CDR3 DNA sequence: TGTGCCAGCAGCTTAGTGGTTCGGGCGACAGGGGAAAACGAGCAGTACTTC.

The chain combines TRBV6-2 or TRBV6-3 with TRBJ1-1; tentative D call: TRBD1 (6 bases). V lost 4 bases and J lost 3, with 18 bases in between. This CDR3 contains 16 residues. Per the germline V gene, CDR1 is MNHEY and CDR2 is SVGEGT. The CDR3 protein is CASSSPNPPGDTEAFF. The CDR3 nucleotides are TGTGCCAGCAGTTCACCTAATCCCCCAGGGGACACTGAAGCTTTCTTT.

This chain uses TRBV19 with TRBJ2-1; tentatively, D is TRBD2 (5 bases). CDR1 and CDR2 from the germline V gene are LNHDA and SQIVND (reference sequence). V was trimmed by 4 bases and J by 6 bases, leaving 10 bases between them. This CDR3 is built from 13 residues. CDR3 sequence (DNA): TGTGCCAGTAGTACCATCCGGGGCAATGAGCAGTTCTTC. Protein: CASSTIRGNEQFF.

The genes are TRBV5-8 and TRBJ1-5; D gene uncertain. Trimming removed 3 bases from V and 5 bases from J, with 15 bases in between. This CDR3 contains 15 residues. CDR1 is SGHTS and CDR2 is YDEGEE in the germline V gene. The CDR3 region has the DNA TGTGCCAGCAGCTCACAAGGCCGGTATCATCAGCCCCAGCATTTT. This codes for CASSSQGRYHQPQHF.

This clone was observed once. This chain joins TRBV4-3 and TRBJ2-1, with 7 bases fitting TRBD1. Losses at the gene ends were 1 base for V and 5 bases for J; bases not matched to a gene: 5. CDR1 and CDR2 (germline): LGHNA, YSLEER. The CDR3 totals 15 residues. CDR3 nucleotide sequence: TGCGCCAGCAGCCAAGTCGGGACAGCTAACAATGAGCAGTTCTTC. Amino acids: CASSQVGTANNEQFF.

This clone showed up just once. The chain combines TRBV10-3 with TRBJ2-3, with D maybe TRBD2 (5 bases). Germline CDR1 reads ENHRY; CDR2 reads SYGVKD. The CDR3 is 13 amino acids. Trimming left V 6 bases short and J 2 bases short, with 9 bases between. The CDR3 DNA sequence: TGTGCCATCAGAAGCGGTTACACAGATACGCAGTATTTT. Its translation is CAIRSGYTDTQYF.

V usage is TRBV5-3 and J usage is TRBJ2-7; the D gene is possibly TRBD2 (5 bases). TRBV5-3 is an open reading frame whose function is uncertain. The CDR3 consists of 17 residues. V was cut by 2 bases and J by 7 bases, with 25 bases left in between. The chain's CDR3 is CARSLGLRGSALMEQYV. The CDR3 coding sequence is TGTGCCAGAAGCTTAGGGTTACGAGGTAGCGCCCTAATGGAGCAGTACGTC.

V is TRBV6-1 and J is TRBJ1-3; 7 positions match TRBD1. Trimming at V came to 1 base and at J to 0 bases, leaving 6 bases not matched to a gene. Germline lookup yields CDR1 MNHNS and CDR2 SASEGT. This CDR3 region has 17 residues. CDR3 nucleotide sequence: TGTGCCAGCAGTGAAGGGGGACAGATGAGCTCTGGAAACACCATATATTTT. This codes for CASSEGGQMSSGNTIYF.

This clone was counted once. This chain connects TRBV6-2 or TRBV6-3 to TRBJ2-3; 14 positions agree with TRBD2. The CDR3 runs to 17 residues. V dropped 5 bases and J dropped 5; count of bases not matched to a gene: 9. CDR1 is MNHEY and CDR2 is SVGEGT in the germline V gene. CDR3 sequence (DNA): TGTGCCAGCAGTCGGACGACTAGCGGGGGGGCAGTAGATACGCAGTATTTT. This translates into CASSRTTSGGAVDTQYF.

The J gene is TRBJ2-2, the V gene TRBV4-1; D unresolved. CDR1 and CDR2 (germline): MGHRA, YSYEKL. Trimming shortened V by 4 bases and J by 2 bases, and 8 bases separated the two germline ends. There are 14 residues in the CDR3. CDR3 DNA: TGCGCCAGCAGCCTGTCCCTCAACACCGGGGAGCTGTTTTTT. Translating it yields CASSLSLNTGELFF.

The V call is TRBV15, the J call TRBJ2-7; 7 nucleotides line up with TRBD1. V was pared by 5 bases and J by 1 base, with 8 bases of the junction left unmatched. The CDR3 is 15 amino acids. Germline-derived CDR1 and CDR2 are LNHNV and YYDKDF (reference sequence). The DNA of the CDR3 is TGTGCCACCAGCTTACAGGGGCCCTTATCCTACGAGCAGTACTTC. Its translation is CATSLQGPLSYEQYF.

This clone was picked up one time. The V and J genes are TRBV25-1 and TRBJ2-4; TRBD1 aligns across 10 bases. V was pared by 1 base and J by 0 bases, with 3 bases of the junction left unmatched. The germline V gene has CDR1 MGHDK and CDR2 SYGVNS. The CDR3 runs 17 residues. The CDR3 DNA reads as TGTGCCAGCAGTGAATCGGGGACAGGGGTAGCCAAAAACATTCAGTACTTC. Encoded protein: CASSESGTGVAKNIQYF.

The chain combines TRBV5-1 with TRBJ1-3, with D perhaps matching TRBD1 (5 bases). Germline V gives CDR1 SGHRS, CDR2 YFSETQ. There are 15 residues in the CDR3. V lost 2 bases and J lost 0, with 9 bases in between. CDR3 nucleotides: TGCGCCAGCAGCTTTAGACAGAGCTCTGGAAACACCATATATTTT. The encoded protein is CASSFRQSSGNTIYF.

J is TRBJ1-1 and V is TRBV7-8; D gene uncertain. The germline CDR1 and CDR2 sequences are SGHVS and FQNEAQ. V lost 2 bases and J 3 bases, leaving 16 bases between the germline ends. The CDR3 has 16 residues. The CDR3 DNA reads TGTGCCAGCAGCTTACTGGGCCGCCCTGGGGACACTGAAGCTTTCTTT. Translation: CASSLLGRPGDTEAFF.

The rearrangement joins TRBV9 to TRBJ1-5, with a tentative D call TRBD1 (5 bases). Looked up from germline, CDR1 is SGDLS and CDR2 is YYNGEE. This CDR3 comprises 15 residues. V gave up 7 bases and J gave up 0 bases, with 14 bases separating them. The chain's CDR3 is CASGIGDYSNQPQHF. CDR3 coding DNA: TGTGCCAGCGGCATAGGGGATTATAGCAATCAGCCCCAGCATTTT.

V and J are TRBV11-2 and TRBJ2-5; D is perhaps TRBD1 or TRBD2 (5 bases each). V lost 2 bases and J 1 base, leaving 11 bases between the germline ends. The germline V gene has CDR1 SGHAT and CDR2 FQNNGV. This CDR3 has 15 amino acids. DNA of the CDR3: TGTGCCAGCAGCTTATCAGGGACCTTCCAAGAGACCCAGTACTTC. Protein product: CASSLSGTFQETQYF.

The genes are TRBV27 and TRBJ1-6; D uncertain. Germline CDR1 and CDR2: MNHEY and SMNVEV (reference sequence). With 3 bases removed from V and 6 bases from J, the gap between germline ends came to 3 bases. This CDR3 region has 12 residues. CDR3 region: CASSFPNSPLHF. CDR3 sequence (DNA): TGTGCCAGCAGTTTTCCTAATTCACCCCTCCACTTT.

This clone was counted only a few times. The CDR3 DNA is TGTGCCAGCACCCCGGGACAGTATAATTCACCCCTCCACTTT. This encodes CASTPGQYNSPLHF. The rearrangement links TRBV27 to TRBJ1-6, with 7 nucleotides matching TRBD1. Germline CDR1 reads MNHEY; CDR2 reads SMNVEV (reference sequence). CDR3 length equals 14 residues. The V gene end was trimmed by 7 bases and the J gene end by 4 bases; junction bases not matched to a gene: 4.

The CDR3 DNA follows: TGTGCCAGCAGCTTATGGGGAGTCGGCGGAGGCTACACCTTC. Translation gives CASSLWGVGGGYTF. The J gene is TRBJ1-2, the V gene TRBV7-9; D is ambiguous. The V gene lost 2 bases and the J gene lost 8 bases, with 15 bases spanning the gap. Germline CDR1 reads SEHNR; CDR2 reads FQNEAQ (reference sequence). The CDR3 is made up of 14 amino acids. Based on the CDR3 plus reference TRBV7-9 and TRBJ1-2, the full variable domain is DTGVSQNPRHKITKRGQNVTFRCDPISEHNRLYWYRQTLGQGPEFLTYFQNEAQLEKSRLLSDRFSAERPKGSFSTLEIQRTEQGDSAMYLCASSLWGVGGGYTFGSGTRLTVV.

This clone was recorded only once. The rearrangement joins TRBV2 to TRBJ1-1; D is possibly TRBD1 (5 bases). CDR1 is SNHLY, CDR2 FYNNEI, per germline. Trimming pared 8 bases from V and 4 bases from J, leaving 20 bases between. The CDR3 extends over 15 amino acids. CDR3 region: CASARLGVVGTEAFF. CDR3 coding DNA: TGTGCCAGCGCCAGGTTGGGGGTCGTTGGCACTGAAGCTTTCTTT.

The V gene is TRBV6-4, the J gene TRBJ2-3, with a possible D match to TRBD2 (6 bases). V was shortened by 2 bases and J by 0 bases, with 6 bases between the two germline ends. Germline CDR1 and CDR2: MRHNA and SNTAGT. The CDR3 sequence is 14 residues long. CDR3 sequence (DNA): TGTGCCAGCAGTGACGGAGGGAGCACAGATACGCAGTATTTT. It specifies CASSDGGSTDTQYF.

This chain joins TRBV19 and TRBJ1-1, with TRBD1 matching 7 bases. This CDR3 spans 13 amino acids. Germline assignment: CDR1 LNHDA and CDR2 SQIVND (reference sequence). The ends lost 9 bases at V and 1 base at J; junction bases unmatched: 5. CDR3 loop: CARGRQGNTEAFF. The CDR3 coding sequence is TGTGCCAGGGGCAGACAGGGGAACACTGAAGCTTTCTTT.

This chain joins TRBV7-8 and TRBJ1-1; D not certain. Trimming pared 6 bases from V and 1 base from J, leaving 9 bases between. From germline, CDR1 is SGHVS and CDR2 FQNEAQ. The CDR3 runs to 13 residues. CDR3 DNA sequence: TGTGCCAGCAGGGGTAACACGAACACTGAAGCTTTCTTT. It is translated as CASRGNTNTEAFF.

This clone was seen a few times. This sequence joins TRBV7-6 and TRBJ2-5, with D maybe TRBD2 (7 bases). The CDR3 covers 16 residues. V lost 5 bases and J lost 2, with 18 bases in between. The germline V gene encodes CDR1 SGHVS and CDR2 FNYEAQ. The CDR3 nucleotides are TGTGCCAGCAGCCCCCTCGGGGGGCTCTTTCAAGAGACCCAGTACTTC. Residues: CASSPLGGLFQETQYF.